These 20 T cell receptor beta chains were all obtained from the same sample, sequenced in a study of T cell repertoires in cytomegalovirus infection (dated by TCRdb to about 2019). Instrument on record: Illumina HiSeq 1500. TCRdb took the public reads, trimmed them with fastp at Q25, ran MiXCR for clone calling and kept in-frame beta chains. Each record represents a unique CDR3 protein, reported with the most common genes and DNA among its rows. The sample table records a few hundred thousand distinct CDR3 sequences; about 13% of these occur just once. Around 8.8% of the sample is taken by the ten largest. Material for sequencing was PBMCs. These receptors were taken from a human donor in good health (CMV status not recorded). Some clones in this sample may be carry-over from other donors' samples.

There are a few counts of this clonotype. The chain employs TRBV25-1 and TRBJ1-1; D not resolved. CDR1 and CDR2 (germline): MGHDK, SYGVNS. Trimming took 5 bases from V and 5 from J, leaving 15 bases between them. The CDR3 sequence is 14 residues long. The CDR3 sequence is CASSPSTPRTEAFF. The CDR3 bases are TGTGCCAGCAGTCCCTCAACCCCTCGGACTGAAGCTTTCTTT.

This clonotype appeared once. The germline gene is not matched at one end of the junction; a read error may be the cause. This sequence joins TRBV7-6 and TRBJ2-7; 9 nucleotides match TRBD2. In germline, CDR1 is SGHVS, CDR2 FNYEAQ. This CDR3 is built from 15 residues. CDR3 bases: TGTGCCATCAGCTCACTGCGGGAGGGCCCCTACGAGCAGTACTTC. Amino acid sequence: CAISSLREGPYEQYF.

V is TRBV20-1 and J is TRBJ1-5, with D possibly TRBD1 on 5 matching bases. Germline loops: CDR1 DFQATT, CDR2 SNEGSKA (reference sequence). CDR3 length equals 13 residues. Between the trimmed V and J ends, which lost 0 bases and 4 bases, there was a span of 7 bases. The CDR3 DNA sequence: TGCAGTGCTAGAGATGGACATAATCAGCCCCAGCATTTT. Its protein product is CSARDGHNQPQHF.

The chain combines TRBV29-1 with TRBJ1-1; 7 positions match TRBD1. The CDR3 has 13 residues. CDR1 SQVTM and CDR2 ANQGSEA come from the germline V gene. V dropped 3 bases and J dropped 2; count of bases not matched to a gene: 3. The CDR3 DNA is TGCAGCGTTGAGAGAGGGGGCAACACTGAAGCTTTCTTT. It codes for CSVERGGNTEAFF.

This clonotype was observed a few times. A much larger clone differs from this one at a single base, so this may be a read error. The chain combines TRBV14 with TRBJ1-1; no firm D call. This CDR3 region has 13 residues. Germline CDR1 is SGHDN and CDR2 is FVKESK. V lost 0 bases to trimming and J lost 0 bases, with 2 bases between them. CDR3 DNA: TGTGCCAGCAGCCAAGAACTGAACACTGAAGCTTTCTTT. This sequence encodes CASSQELNTEAFF.

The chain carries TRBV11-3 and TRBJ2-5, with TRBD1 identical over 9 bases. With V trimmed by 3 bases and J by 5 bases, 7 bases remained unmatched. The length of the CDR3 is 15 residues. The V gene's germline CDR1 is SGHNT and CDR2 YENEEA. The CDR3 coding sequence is TGTGCCAGCAGCTTTGGACAGGGGAGCGGGGAGACCCAGTACTTC. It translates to CASSFGQGSGETQYF.

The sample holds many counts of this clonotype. CDR3 region: CAISAKGTGNPDTQYF. CDR3 nucleotide sequence: TGTGCCATCAGTGCAAAAGGGACAGGGAATCCAGATACGCAGTATTTT. V usage is TRBV10-3 and J usage is TRBJ2-3; 9 nucleotides align to TRBD1. Germline loops: CDR1 ENHRY, CDR2 SYGVKD. CDR3 length equals 16 residues. V lost 4 bases to trimming and J lost 4 bases; unmatched junction nucleotides: 9.

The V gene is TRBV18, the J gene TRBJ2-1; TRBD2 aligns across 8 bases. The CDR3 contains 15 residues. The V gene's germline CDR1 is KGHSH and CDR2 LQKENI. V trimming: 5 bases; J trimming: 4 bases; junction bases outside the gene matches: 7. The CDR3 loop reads CASSYGLADYNEQFF. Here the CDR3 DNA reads TGTGCCAGCTCATACGGACTAGCAGATTACAATGAGCAGTTCTTC.

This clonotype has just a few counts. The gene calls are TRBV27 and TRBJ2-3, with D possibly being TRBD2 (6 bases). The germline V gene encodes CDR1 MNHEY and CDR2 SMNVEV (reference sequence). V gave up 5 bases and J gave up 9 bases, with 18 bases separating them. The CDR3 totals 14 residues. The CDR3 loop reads CASSPTTRFNTQYF. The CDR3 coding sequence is TGTGCCAGCAGTCCCACGACTAGATTTAACACGCAGTATTTT.

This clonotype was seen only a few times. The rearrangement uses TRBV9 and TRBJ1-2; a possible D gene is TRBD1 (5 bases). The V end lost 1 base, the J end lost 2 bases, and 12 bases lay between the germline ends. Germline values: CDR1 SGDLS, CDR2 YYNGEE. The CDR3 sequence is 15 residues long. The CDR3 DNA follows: TGTGCCAGCAGCGTAAAGGTTTCAGGGAACTATGGCTACACCTTC. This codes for CASSVKVSGNYGYTF.

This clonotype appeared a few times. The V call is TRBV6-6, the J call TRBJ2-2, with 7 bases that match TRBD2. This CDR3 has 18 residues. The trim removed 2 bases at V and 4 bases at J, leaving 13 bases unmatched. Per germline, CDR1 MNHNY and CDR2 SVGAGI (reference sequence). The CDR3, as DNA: TGTGCCAGCAGTTACGGGCGGGGGTCTCTCCACGTCACCGGGGAGCTGTTTTTT. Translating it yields CASSYGRGSLHVTGELFF.

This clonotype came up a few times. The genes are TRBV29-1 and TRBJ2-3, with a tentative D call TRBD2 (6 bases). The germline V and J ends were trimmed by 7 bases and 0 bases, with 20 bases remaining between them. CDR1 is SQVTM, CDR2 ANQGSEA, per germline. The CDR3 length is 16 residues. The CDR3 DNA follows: TGCAGCGGTAAAGGGGACCCGGGACTCAGCACAGATACGCAGTATTTT. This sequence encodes CSGKGDPGLSTDTQYF.

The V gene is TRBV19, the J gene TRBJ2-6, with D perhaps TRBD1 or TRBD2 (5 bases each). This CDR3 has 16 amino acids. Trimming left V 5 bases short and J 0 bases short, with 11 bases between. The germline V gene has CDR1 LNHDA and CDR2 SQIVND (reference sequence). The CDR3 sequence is CASSSGRSSGANVLTF. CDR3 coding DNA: TGTGCCAGTAGTTCGGGACGGAGCTCTGGGGCCAACGTCCTGACTTTC.

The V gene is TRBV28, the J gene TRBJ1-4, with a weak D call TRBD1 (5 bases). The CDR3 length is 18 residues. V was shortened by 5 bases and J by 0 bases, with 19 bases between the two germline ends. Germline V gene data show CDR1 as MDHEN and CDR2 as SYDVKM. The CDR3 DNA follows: TGTGCCAGCAGTCCCCCCGGGACCGCCCTGGCAACTAATGAAAAACTGTTTTTT. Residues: CASSPPGTALATNEKLFF.

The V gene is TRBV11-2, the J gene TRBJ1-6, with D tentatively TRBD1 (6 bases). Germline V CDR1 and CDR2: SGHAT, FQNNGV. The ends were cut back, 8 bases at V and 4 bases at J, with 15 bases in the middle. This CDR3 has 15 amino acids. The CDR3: CASSRGTIYNSPLHF. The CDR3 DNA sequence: TGTGCCAGCTCCCGCGGGACAATTTATAATTCACCCCTCCACTTT. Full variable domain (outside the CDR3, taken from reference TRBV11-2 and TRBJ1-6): EAGVAQSPRYKIIEKRQSVAFWCNPISGHATLYWYQQILGQGPKLLIQFQNNGVVDDSQLPKDRFSAERLKGVDSTLKIQPAKLEDSAVYLCASSRGTIYNSPLHFGNGTRLTVT.

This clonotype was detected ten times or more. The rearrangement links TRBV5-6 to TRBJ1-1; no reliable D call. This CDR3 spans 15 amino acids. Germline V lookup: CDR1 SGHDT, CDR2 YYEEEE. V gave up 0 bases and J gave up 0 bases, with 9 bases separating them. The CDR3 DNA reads TGTGCCAGCAGCTTGGAACGGCGCCTGAACACTGAAGCTTTCTTT. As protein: CASSLERRLNTEAFF.

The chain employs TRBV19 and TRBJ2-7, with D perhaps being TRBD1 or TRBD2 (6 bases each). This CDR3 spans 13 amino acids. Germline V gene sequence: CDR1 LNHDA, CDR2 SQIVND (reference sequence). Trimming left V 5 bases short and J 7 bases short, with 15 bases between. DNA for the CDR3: TGTGCCAGTAGTCTCTGGGGGGCAGGTGAGCAGTACTTC. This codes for CASSLWGAGEQYF.

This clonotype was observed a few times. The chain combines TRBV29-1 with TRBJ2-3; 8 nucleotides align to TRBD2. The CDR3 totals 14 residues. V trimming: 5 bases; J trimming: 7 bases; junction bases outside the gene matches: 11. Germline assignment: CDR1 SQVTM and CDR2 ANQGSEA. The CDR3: CSVRVAGTGHTQYF. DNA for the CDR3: TGCAGCGTTAGGGTAGCGGGAACTGGGCATACGCAGTATTTT.

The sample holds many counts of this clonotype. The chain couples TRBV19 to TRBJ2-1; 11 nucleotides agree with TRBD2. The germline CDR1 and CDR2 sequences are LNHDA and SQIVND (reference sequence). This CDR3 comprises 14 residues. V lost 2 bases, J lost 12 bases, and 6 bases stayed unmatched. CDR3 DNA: TGTGCCAGTAGTATAACTAGCGGGAGTGGAGGGCAGTTCTTC. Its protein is CASSITSGSGGQFF.

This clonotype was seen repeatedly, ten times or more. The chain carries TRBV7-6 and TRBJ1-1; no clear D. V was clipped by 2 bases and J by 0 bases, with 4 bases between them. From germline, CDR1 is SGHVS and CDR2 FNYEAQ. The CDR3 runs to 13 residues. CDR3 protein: CASSLRLNTEAFF. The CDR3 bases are TGTGCCAGCAGCTTAAGACTGAACACTGAAGCTTTCTTT. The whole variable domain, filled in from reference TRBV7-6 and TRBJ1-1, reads GAGVSQSPRYKVTKRGQDVALRCDPISGHVSLYWYRQALGQGPEFLTYFNYEAQQDKSGLPNDRFSAERPEGSISTLTIQRTEQRDSAMYRCASSLRLNTEAFFGQGTRLTVV.